This TCR beta chain was sequenced in a study of blood T cell repertoires in COVID-19. As for the study in general: Some COVID-19 samples were acute and others convalescent; all came from the United States, Italy and Spain. T cells, B-cell-depleted T cells, or PBMCs supplied cDNA or gDNA.

V dropped 2 bases and J dropped 7; count of bases not matched to a gene: 7. The CDR3 consists of 14 residues. Germline V gene data show CDR1 as MNHEY and CDR2 as SMNVEV (reference sequence). Original processing notes: Amplified reference gene primers provided the basis for estimating nucleated cell counts. Sequencing used immunoSEQ multiplex PCR; TCRdb keeps in-frame clones, though not all of them. V and J calls and clone size are given by that table; D and trimming were obtained from the DNA. The profile shows 75,000 to 100,000 clones, around nine tenths of them singletons. The receptor was isolated from a man in his 60s with acute or convalescent COVID-19. Sequenced material: peripheral blood. The chain recombines TRBV27 with TRBJ1-2; 7 nucleotides line up with TRBD1. Here the CDR3 reads CASSLLGQPTGYTF. The CDR3 nucleotides read TGTGCCAGCAGTTTACTGGGACAGCCTACTGGCTACACCTTC.